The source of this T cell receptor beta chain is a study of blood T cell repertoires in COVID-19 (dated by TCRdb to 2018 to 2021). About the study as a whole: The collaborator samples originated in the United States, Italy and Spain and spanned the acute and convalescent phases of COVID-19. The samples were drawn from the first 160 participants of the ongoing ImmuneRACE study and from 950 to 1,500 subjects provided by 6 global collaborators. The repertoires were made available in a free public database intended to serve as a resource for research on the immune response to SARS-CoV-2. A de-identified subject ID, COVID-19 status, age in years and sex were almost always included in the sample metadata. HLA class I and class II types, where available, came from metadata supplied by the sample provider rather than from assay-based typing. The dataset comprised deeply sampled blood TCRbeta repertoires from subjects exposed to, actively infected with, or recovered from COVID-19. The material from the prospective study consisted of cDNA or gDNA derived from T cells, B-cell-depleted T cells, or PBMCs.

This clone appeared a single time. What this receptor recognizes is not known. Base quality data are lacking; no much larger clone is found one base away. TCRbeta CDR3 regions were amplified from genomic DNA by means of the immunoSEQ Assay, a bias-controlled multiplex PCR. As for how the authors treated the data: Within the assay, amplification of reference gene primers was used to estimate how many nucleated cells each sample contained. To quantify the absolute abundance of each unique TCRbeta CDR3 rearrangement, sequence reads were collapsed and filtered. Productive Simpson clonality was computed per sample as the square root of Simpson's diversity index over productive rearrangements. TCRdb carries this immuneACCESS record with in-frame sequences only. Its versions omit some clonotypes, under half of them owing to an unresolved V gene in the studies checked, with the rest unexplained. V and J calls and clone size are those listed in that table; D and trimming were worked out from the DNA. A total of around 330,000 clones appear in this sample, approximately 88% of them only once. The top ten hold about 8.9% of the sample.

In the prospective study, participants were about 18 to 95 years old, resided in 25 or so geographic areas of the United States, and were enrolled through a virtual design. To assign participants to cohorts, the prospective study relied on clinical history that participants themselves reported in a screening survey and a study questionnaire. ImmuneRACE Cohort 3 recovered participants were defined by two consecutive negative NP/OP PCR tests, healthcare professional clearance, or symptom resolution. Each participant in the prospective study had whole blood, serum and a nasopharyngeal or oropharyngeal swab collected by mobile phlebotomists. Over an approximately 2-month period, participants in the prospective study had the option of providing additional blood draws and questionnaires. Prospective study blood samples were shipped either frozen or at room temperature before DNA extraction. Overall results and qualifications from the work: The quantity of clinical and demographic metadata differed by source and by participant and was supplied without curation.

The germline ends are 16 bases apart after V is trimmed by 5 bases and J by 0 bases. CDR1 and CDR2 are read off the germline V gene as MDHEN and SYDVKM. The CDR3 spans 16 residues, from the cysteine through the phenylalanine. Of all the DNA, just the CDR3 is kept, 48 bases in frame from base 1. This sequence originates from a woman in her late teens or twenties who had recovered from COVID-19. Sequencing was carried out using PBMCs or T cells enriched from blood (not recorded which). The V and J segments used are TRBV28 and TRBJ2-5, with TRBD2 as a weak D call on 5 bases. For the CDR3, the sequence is CASSPLSGFNQETQYF. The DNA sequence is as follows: TGTGCCAGCAGTCCGCTTTCGGGGTTCAACCAAGAGACCCAGTACTTC.